The rows below give T cell receptor beta chains drawn from one sample of a study of blood T cell repertoires in COVID-19. The protocol was immunoSEQ multiplex PCR, while the TCRdb copy is restricted to in-frame clones and leaves out a portion. Among a few hundred thousand clones, around 89% were seen once, and the ten largest hold under 0.95%. Sample: peripheral blood. Receptors were obtained from a man between 25 and 39 years old with acute or convalescent COVID-19. The CDR3 runs from the conserved cysteine through the conserved F or W. The D gene is left open where the match is weak. Not every row has a clone size; where given, it reads once, few, many or a size class.

TRBV27	TRBJ2-3	TRBD1	.	TGTGCCAGCAGTTTAAAGGACAGGAGCACAGATACGCAGTATTTT	CASSLKDRSTDTQYF
TRBV28	TRBJ2-1	.	.	TGTGCCAGCAGTTTACAGGGGGGTTACAATGAGCAGTTCTTC	CASSLQGGYNEQFF
TRBV6-5	TRBJ1-1	TRBD1	.	TGTGCCAGCAGTTACGTGGGACAGAAAGAAGCTTTCTTT	CASSYVGQKEAFF
TRBV6-1	TRBJ2-1	TRBD2	.	TGTGCCAGCAGTGAATCTAGCGGGAGGGCCATTGAGCAGTTCTTC	CASSESSGRAIEQFF
TRBV5-5	TRBJ1-1	.	.	TGTGCCAGCAGCTTGTGGGAGGGGGTGAGCACTGAAGCTTTCTTT	CASSLWEGVSTEAFF
TRBV5-4	TRBJ2-3	.	.	TGTGCCAGCAGCTTTAAAACAGGCGGACCCACAGATACGCAGTATTTT	CASSFKTGGPTDTQYF
TRBV3-1/TRBV3-2	TRBJ1-6	TRBD1	.	TGTGCCAGCAGCCATCAGACAGGGAATTCACCCCTCCACTTT	CASSHQTGNSPLHF
TRBV28	TRBJ1-1	TRBD1	.	TGTGCCAGCAGCAAGGGGACAGGGATAATTTCTGAAGCTTTCTTT	CASSKGTGIISEAFF
TRBV6-1	TRBJ1-2	TRBD1	.	TGTGCCAGCAGTGACCGACAGGGGCTTTCTCCTAACTATGGCTACACCTTC	CASSDRQGLSPNYGYTF
TRBV30	TRBJ1-5	.	.	TGTGCCTGGAGTGTCTCGGCGGGGAATAGCAATCAGCCCCAGCATTTT	CAWSVSAGNSNQPQHF
TRBV29-1	TRBJ1-1	.	once	TGCAGCGTCGGCGGGGGGGGGAGCTGGTCTGCTTTCTTT	CSVGGGGSWSAFF
TRBV28	TRBJ2-2	TRBD2	.	TGTGCCAGCGGACTAGCGAACACCGGGGAGCTGTTTTTT	CASGLANTGELFF
TRBV24-1	TRBJ1-5	.	.	TGTGCCTCACAGGGTCACGGTAGCAATCAGCCCCAGCATTTT	CASQGHGSNQPQHF
TRBV5-4	TRBJ2-5	TRBD2	.	TGTGCCAGCAGCTTGGCTGGGCTAGCGGGAGCAGAGACCCAGTACTTC	CASSLAGLAGAETQYF
TRBV11-1	TRBJ2-5	.	.	TGTGCCAGCAGCGCAGAAATCACGGCGGATAAAGAGACCCAGTACTTC	CASSAEITADKETQYF
TRBV5-1	TRBJ1-1	TRBD1	.	TGCGCCAGCAGCTTGGATCCGGGACAGGGGGGAACTGAAGCTTTCTTT	CASSLDPGQGGTEAFF
TRBV28	TRBJ2-7	TRBD1	.	TGTGCCAGCAGTTCCCCCCAAACAGGGGGCTACGAGCAGTACTTC	CASSSPQTGGYEQYF
TRBV5-4	TRBJ2-3	TRBD2	.	TGTGCCAGCAGCTTGGTTCTTGGAGCGGGGGTCGGAGATACGCAGTATTTT	CASSLVLGAGVGDTQYF
TRBV19	TRBJ1-3	TRBD1	.	TGTGCCAGTAACCCGACAGGGTCCATCTCTGGAAACACCATATATTTT	CASNPTGSISGNTIYF
TRBV15	TRBJ1-3	.	few	TGTGCCACCAGCAGAGGGGGACACCACGTCGGAAACACCATATATTTT	CATSRGGHHVGNTIYF
TRBV6-6	TRBJ2-5	.	.	TGTGCCAGCCTAGGAATGTGGGAGACCCAGTACTTC	CASLGMWETQYF
TRBV4-1	TRBJ1-1	TRBD1	.	TGCGCCAGCAGCCGGGACAGGGTGAACACTGAAGCTTTCTTT	CASSRDRVNTEAFF
TRBV3-1/TRBV3-2	TRBJ2-1	TRBD2	few	TGTGCCAGCAGCCGGGCTAGCGGGAGTACGCGTGAGCAGTTCTTC	CASSRASGSTREQFF
TRBV5-1	TRBJ2-1	TRBD2	few	TGCGCCAGCACAAGTTGGACTAGCGGGAGGCGTGAGCAGTTCTTC	CASTSWTSGRREQFF
TRBV6-5	TRBJ2-3	.	.	TGTGCCAGCAGTTACTCGAAGGGTAGCGGGCAGTATTTT	CASSYSKGSGQYF
TRBV28	TRBJ2-5	TRBD2	.	TGTGCCAGCAGTTTCAACCGGGAGGGTGCGGAGACCCAGTACTTC	CASSFNREGAETQYF
TRBV2	TRBJ2-7	TRBD1	.	TGTGCCAGCAGGATGGGACAGGGGGTGTATGAGCAGTACTTC	CASRMGQGVYEQYF
TRBV10-1	TRBJ2-3	.	.	TGCGCCAGCAGCGCGAGAGGAGATACGCAGTATTTT	CASSARGDTQYF
TRBV19	TRBJ1-1	.	.	TGTGCCAGTAGTATTCGGGGATTCATGAACACTGAAGCTTTCTTT	CASSIRGFMNTEAFF
TRBV18	TRBJ1-5	TRBD1	.	TGTGCCAGCTCAGTACGGACAGGGCGCGATCAGCCCCAGCATTTT	CASSVRTGRDQPQHF
TRBV9	TRBJ1-2	TRBD1	once	TGTGCCAGCAGCTCGAGCACGGGACAGATGATTAACTATGGCTACACCTTC	CASSSSTGQMINYGYTF
TRBV19	TRBJ2-7	TRBD2	.	TGTGCCAGTAGTTGGACTAGCGGGAGTACCTACGAGCAGTACTTC	CASSWTSGSTYEQYF
TRBV13	TRBJ2-2	.	few	TGTGCCAGCAGCTTGGGGCCTCGCACCGGGGAGCTGTTTTTT	CASSLGPRTGELFF
TRBV7-9	TRBJ2-1	.	.	TGTGCCAGCAGCTTTTACAGAGCGGTCTCCTACAATGAGCAGTTCTTC	CASSFYRAVSYNEQFF
TRBV3-1/TRBV3-2	TRBJ1-2	.	few	TGTGCCAGCAGCCACCAGGGGACGCGTGGCTACACCTTC	CASSHQGTRGYTF
TRBV6-5	TRBJ2-7	.	.	TGTGCCACCACACGTTCCGGGGCCTACGAGCAGTACTTC	CATTRSGAYEQYF
TRBV3-1/TRBV3-2	TRBJ2-7	.	.	TGTGCCACAGCTTCCGGTTATAAGGGGGAGCAGTACTTC	CATASGYKGEQYF
TRBV7-9	TRBJ2-1	.	.	TGTGCCAGCAGCTCGGCCCCCGACTTCAGTGAGCAGTTCTTC	CASSSAPDFSEQFF
TRBV6-1	TRBJ2-1	.	.	TGTGCCAGCAGTGAATATAGTTCCGGGATCTGGAATGAGCAGTTCTTC	CASSEYSSGIWNEQFF
TRBV6-5	TRBJ2-1	.	.	TGTGCCAGCAGTTACGGGGGGGGCAGATACAATGAGCAGTTCTTC	CASSYGGGRYNEQFF
TRBV9	TRBJ2-1	.	.	TGTGCCAGCAGCGTAGATCAGCGGTCCTACAATGAGCAGTTCTTC	CASSVDQRSYNEQFF
TRBV7-2	TRBJ2-3	.	.	TGTGCCAGCACGGCAGGGTTAGGATCGGGCACAGATACGCAGTATTTT	CASTAGLGSGTDTQYF
TRBV6-5	TRBJ1-3	.	once	TGTGCCAGCAGGGAGGGCAAAGACTCTGGAAACACCATATATTTT	CASREGKDSGNTIYF
TRBV30	TRBJ1-1	.	.	TGTGCCTGGAGAGAAACCTTCGGACTGATCATGAACACTGAAGCTTTCTTT	CAWRETFGLIMNTEAFF
TRBV18	TRBJ2-2	TRBD1	.	TGTGCCAGCTCACCCCTCGGACAGGACGCGAACACCGGGGAGCTGTTTTTT	CASSPLGQDANTGELFF
TRBV30	TRBJ2-3	.	.	TGTGCCTGGAGGCTCTACACAGATACGCAGTATTTT	CAWRLYTDTQYF